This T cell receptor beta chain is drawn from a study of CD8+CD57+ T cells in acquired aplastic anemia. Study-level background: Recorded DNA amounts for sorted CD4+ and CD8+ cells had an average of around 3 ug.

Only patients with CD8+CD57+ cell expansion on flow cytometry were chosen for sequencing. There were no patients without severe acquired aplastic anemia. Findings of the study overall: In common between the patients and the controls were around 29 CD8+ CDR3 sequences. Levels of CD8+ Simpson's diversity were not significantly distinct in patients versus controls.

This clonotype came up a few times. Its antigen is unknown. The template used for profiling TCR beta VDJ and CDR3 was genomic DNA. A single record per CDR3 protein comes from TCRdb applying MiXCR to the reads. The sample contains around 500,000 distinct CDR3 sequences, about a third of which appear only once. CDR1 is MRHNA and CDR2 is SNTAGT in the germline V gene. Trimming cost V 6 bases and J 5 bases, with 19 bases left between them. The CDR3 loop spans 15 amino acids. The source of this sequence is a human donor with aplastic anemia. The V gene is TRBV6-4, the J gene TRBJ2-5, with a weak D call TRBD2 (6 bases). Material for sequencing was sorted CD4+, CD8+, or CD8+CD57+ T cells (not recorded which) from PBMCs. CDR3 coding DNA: TGTGCCAGCAGCTTGTCCCGCGTTGGGGGGGAGACCCAGTACTTC. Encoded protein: CASSLSRVGGETQYF.